The table lists the clone carrying this T cell receptor (beta chain) with a count of one. CDR3 length: 14 amino acids. V gave up 0 bases and J gave up 6 bases; unmatched junction bases: 4. CDR1 SGHRS and CDR2 YFSETQ come from the germline V gene. In the original workflow: By means of reference gene primer amplification, nucleated cell counts were estimated. Measured with immunoSEQ multiplex PCR; TCRdb has only the in-frame clones, and not every one. V and J calls and clone size follow that table, whereas D and trimming were derived from the DNA. Among roughly 140,000 clones listed, approximately 85% were seen once. The source of the sample is a study of blood T cell repertoires in COVID-19. Study information: COVID-19 samples collected from the United States, Italy and Spain covered acute and convalescent phases. T cells, B-cell-depleted T cells, or PBMCs provided the cDNA or gDNA that served as material.

V and J are TRBV5-1 and TRBJ1-2; 8 nucleotides align to TRBD1. The sequencing sample was made of peripheral blood. The source is a man aged 45 to 65 with acute or convalescent COVID-19. CDR3 coding DNA: TGCGCCAGCAGCTTGGTATCAGGGGGCGATGGCTACACCTTC. The encoded protein is CASSLVSGGDGYTF. The whole variable domain, filled in from reference TRBV5-1 and TRBJ1-2, reads KAGVTQTPRYLIKTRGQQVTLSCSPISGHRSVSWYQQTPGQGLQFLFEYFSETQRNKGNFPGRFSGRQFSNSRSEMNVSTLELGDSALYLCASSLVSGGDGYTFGSGTRLTVV.